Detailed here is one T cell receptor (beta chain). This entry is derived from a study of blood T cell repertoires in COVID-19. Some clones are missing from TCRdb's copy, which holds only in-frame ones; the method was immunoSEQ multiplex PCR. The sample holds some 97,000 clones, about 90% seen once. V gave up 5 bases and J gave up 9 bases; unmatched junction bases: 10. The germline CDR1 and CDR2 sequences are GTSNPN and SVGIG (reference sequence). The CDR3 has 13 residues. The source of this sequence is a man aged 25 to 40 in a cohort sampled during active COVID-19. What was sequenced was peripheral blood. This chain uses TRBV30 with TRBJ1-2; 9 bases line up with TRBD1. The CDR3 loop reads CAWGGTGGESYTF. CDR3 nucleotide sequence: TGTGCCTGGGGGGGAACAGGGGGCGAAAGCTACACCTTC.